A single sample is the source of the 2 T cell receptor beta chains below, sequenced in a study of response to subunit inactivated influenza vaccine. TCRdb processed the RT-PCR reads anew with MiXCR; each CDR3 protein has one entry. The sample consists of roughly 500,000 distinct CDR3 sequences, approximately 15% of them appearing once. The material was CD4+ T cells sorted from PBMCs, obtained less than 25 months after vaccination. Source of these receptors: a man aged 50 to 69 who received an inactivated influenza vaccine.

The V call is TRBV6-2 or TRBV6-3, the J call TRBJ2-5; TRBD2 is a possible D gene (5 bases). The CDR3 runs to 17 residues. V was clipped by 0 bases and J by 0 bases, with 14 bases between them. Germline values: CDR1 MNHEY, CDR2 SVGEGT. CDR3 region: CASSYSISREHQETQYF. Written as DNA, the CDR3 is TGTGCCAGCAGTTACTCGATCTCCCGGGAACACCAAGAGACCCAGTACTTC.

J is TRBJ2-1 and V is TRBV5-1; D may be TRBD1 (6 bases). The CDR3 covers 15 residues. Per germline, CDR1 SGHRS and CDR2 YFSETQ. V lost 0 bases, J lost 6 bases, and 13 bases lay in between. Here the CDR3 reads CASSLVTGQFNEQFF. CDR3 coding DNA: TGCGCCAGCAGCTTGGTTACAGGGCAGTTCAATGAGCAGTTCTTC.